A selection of T cell receptor beta chains follows, all from one sample in a study of T cell repertoires and leukemia-associated antigens. These receptors' antigens are unknown. TCRdb re-called the 5' RACE reads through MiXCR, storing one row per CDR3 protein. In the table there are about 9,800 distinct CDR3 sequences, 40% to 55% of which are singletons. The sequenced material came from CD3+ T cells sorted from blood and cultured. All receptors come from a female donor in good health. Each CDR3 is given with its conserved first and last residue. D genes are given only for firm matches. Only some rows state a clone size, as once, few, many or a class for expanded clones.

v_call	j_call	d_call	clone_size	cdr3_nt	cdr3_aa
TRBV15	TRBJ1-4	NA	NA	TGCGCCACCAGCAGAGGAAAGGGAGGGGGTGGAAAACTGTTTTTT	CATSRGKGGGGKLFF
TRBV7-2	TRBJ2-7	NA	medium-sized	TGTGCCAGCAACCTCGACAACTCCTACGAGCAGTACTTC	CASNLDNSYEQYF
TRBV4-1	TRBJ1-1	NA	NA	TGCGCCAGCAGCCAAGTACCTTGGCCATACGGCACTGAAGCTTTCTTT	CASSQVPWPYGTEAFF
TRBV7-9	TRBJ2-5	NA	many	TGTGCCAGCAGCTTCCGGGCTCGAGAGACCCAGTACTTC	CASSFRARETQYF
TRBV6-5	TRBJ1-2	TRBD1	NA	TGTGCCAGCAGTTCAACTTTCGACAGGGACTATGGCTGCACCTTC	CASSSTFDRDYGCTF
TRBV5-1	TRBJ2-1	TRBD2	few	TGCGCCAGCAGCTTGTCTAGGGGACTAGCAGCAGACCGCCTGATGTCCTACAATGAGCAGTTCTTC	CASSLSRGLAADRLMSYNEQFF
TRBV10-3	TRBJ1-2	TRBD1	NA	TGTGCCATCAGTGCAGGACAGGAGGGAGGCTACACCTTC	CAISAGQEGGYTF
TRBV12-3/TRBV12-4	TRBJ2-1	NA	NA	TGTGCCAGCAGTTTAGGGGCCCTGGCGGAGCAGTTCTTC	CASSLGALAEQFF
TRBV7-9	TRBJ2-6	NA	NA	TGTGCCAGCACCCGATCTGGGGCCAACGTCCTGACTTTC	CASTRSGANVLTF
TRBV7-6	TRBJ2-7	NA	many	TGTGCCAGCAGCAAGGGACCCTCCTACGAGCAGTACTTC	CASSKGPSYEQYF
TRBV14	TRBJ2-1	NA	once	TGTGCCAGCAGCCATTTCCTAGCGGAGCAGTTCTTC	CASSHFLAEQFF
TRBV4-3	TRBJ2-3	TRBD1	NA	TGCGCCAGCAGCCAAGACCTCCGACAGGGATTCTCCACAGATACGCAGTATTTT	CASSQDLRQGFSTDTQYF
TRBV7-2	TRBJ2-7	TRBD1	NA	TGTGCCAGCAGCTCGAGACAGGGGACCTACGAGCAGTACTTC	CASSSRQGTYEQYF
TRBV5-1	TRBJ2-7	NA	NA	TGCGCCAGCAGGGGGGACCCCTACGAACAGTACTTC	CASRGDPYEQYF
TRBV5-1	TRBJ2-3	NA	NA	TGCGCCAGCAGCTCATCAGATACGCAGTATTTT	CASSSSDTQYF
TRBV7-2	TRBJ2-1	TRBD2	NA	TGTGCCAGCAGCCAAGAGGACAGCGGGAGGACCTACAATGAGCGGTTCTTC	CASSQEDSGRTYNERFF
TRBV9	TRBJ1-6	NA	large	TGTGCCAGCAGCGTAGGAATGTCAATCGGGAATTCACCCCTCCACTTT	CASSVGMSIGNSPLHF
TRBV6-5	TRBJ2-7	NA	NA	TGTGCCAGCAGTTTCCCAGAAGCGGACTCCTACGAGCAGTACTTC	CASSFPEADSYEQYF
TRBV12-5	TRBJ2-5	NA	NA	TGTGCTAGTGGCCCTGGACTCCCTGGAGAGACCCAGTACTTC	CASGPGLPGETQYF
TRBV27	TRBJ2-7	TRBD2	few	TGTGCCAGCAGTTCTGGACTAGCGGGTTACGAGCAGTACTTC	CASSSGLAGYEQYF
TRBV10-3	TRBJ2-7	NA	NA	TGTGCCATCAGTGGGCCAAAACTGGAGGCTCCGATGTACGAGCAGTACTTC	CAISGPKLEAPMYEQYF
TRBV4-3	TRBJ2-1	NA	NA	TGCGCCAGCAGCCAAGATTCTAGCCGCCGAATATACAATGAGCAGTTCTTC	CASSQDSSRRIYNEQFF
TRBV20-1	TRBJ2-7	NA	NA	TGCAGTGCTAGAGCCCCGGTGGGCCCGACCTACGAGCAGTACTTC	CSARAPVGPTYEQYF